The rows below give T cell receptor beta chains drawn from one sample of a study of T cell repertoires in cytomegalovirus infection. One entry per CDR3 protein, called by TCRdb with MiXCR from the reads. The sample contains more than 90,000 distinct CDR3 sequences, over 9% of which appear only once. Which antigens these TCRs recognize remains unknown. Sequencing input: PBMCs, sequenced either directly or after in vitro stimulation (not recorded which). The source is a human donor in good health (CMV status not recorded). Some clones in this sample may be carry-over from other donors' samples. Both conserved end residues are part of each CDR3. The D gene is left open where the match is weak. Only part of the rows carry a size: once, few, many, or a class if the clone is expanded.

TRBJ1-2	NA	TRBV19	TRBD1	TGTGCCTCAACCGACCGGGACAGGGGAGGGTCAGGCTATGGCTACACCTTC	CASTDRDRGGSGYGYTF
TRBJ2-1	few	TRBV6-2/TRBV6-3	NA	TGTGCCACCACCTCCAACCCCTCCTACAATGAGCAGTTCTTC	CATTSNPSYNEQFF
TRBJ1-2	many	TRBV7-2	NA	TGTGCCAGCAGCTTAGTAAGGGTTCGGGCGTTTTCGGATGGCTACACCTTC	CASSLVRVRAFSDGYTF
TRBJ2-1	once	TRBV15	NA	TGTGCCACCAGCAGAGATAGGAGCGCCCGCAATGAGCAGTTCTTC	CATSRDRSARNEQFF
TRBJ2-1	many	TRBV4-1	NA	TGCGCCAGCAGCCAAGATTTCCACGGGGGGAGGGGGTACAATGAGCAGTTCTTC	CASSQDFHGGRGYNEQFF
TRBJ1-1	NA	TRBV7-9	TRBD1	TGTGCCAGCAGCTCATTTTCCGGGACAGCAGAAGCTTTCTTT	CASSSFSGTAEAFF
TRBJ1-6	few	TRBV10-3	NA	TGTGCCATCAGTGAGAGGACAGCTAATTCACCCCTCCACTTT	CAISERTANSPLHF
TRBJ2-2	NA	TRBV6-2/TRBV6-3	TRBD2	TGTGCCAGCAGTCCGGAGGGGAGCGGGAGGGCCGGGGAGCTGTTTTTT	CASSPEGSGRAGELFF
TRBJ2-7	NA	TRBV12-3/TRBV12-4	TRBD1	TGTGCCAGCAGCTCCGGGACAGGGGTCCCCTACGAGCAGTACTTC	CASSSGTGVPYEQYF
TRBJ2-5	few	TRBV12-3/TRBV12-4	TRBD2	TGTGCCAGCAGTTTAGGTCTACTAGCGGGACCCCAAGAGACCCAGTACTTC	CASSLGLLAGPQETQYF
TRBJ1-1	many	TRBV7-2	NA	TGTGCCAGCAGCCGGACCTCGAACACTGAAGCTTTCTTT	CASSRTSNTEAFF
TRBJ2-3	many	TRBV11-2	NA	TGTGCCAGCAGCCCCAGACTCAGCACAGATACGCAGTATTTT	CASSPRLSTDTQYF
TRBJ1-5	few	TRBV19	NA	TGTGCCAGTAGTCCCTTGGCTCAGCCCCAGCATTTT	CASSPLAQPQHF
TRBJ2-7	NA	TRBV7-9	NA	TGTGCCAGCAGCTGGGCCGAGGAGAGCTACGAGCAGTACTTC	CASSWAEESYEQYF
TRBJ2-1	NA	TRBV5-1	TRBD2	TGCGCCAGCAGCAGTCCCGGGACTAGCGGGAGGGCCCTTAGCTCCTACAATGAGCAGTTCTTC	CASSSPGTSGRALSSYNEQFF
TRBJ1-3	NA	TRBV5-8	NA	TGTGCCAGCAGCTTGGGGCCTAGCCCTGGAAACACCATATATTTT	CASSLGPSPGNTIYF
TRBJ2-3	many	TRBV7-8	TRBD1	TGTGCCAGCAGCCCCGGACAGGGATACACAGATACGCAGTATTTT	CASSPGQGYTDTQYF
TRBJ2-1	many	TRBV6-1	NA	TGTGCCAGCACCAGGGATGCAAACAATGAGCAGTTCTTC	CASTRDANNEQFF
TRBJ1-4	many	TRBV19	NA	TGTGCCAGTAGGCCCGGACAGAAGAATGAAAAACTGTTTTTT	CASRPGQKNEKLFF
TRBJ1-4	few	TRBV2	NA	TGTGCCAGCCAAAGGGAGTCTCAGGGGGAAAAACTGTTTTTT	CASQRESQGEKLFF
TRBJ2-1	many	TRBV12-3/TRBV12-4	TRBD1	TGTGCCAGCAGCCGGGGACAGGGGTTCCAGTTCTTC	CASSRGQGFQFF
TRBJ1-4	few	TRBV7-8	NA	TGTGCCAGTAGGCCCTCAACTAATGAAAAACTGTTTTTT	CASRPSTNEKLFF
TRBJ2-7	NA	TRBV28	NA	TGTGCCAGCAGTTTCCGGGGGGCGACTGAGCAGTACTTC	CASSFRGATEQYF
TRBJ1-3	many	TRBV24-1	NA	TGTGCCACCAGTGCCCGGACACCTCGCTCTGGAAACACCATATATTTT	CATSARTPRSGNTIYF
TRBJ1-2	many	TRBV9	TRBD1	TGTGCCAGCAGCGCCCCCGGGACAGGGGGCTATGGCTACACCTTC	CASSAPGTGGYGYTF
TRBJ2-3	NA	TRBV27	NA	TGTGCCAGCAGTTCGGCTATACTGGCAGATACGCAGTATTTT	CASSSAILADTQYF
TRBJ1-5	NA	TRBV6-2/TRBV6-3	TRBD1	TGTGCCAGCAGACATCCACAGGGGAATCAGCCCCAGCATTTT	CASRHPQGNQPQHF
TRBJ2-1	many	TRBV15	NA	TGTGCCACCAGCAGGGGACGGTACAATGAGCAGTTCTTC	CATSRGRYNEQFF
TRBJ1-1	NA	TRBV20-1	TRBD1	TGCAGTGCTAGCTTACACAGGGGCAGAACTGAAGCTTTCTTT	CSASLHRGRTEAFF
TRBJ2-2	many	TRBV5-1	TRBD1	TGCGCCAGCCGGGCCACAGGGGGCAAGTCGGTCTCCGGGGAGCTGTTTTTT	CASRATGGKSVSGELFF
TRBJ1-4	many	TRBV10-3	NA	TGTGCCTCACAAGGCGGGCTTGGGACTAATGAAAAACTGTTTTTT	CASQGGLGTNEKLFF
TRBJ1-2	many	TRBV7-2	NA	TGTGCCAGCAGGGTATCCCGGGGTCCGTATGGCTACACCTTC	CASRVSRGPYGYTF
TRBJ2-3	NA	TRBV19	NA	TGTGCCAGTAGTATTGGGACCCAGACAGATACGCAGTATTTT	CASSIGTQTDTQYF
TRBJ2-6	NA	TRBV5-1	NA	TGCGCCAGCAGCCCCGGGGGTTCTGGGGCCAACGTCCTGACTTTC	CASSPGGSGANVLTF
TRBJ2-3	NA	TRBV7-2	NA	TGTGCCAGCAGCTTATTACTGCGGGGCTCCACAGATACGCAGTATTTT	CASSLLLRGSTDTQYF
TRBJ2-1	NA	TRBV6-6	NA	TGTGCCAGCCACTGGTCCGGAGTGGGGAATGAGCAGTTCTTC	CASHWSGVGNEQFF
TRBJ1-6	few	TRBV12-3/TRBV12-4	TRBD1	TGTGCCAGCAGTTCAAGGACAGGGGGTAATTCACCCCTCCACTTT	CASSSRTGGNSPLHF
TRBJ1-1	NA	TRBV7-8	NA	TGTGCCAGCAGCTTAGTTACAGCGAACACTGAAGCTTTCTTT	CASSLVTANTEAFF
TRBJ2-3	many	TRBV6-1	NA	TGTGCCAGCAGTGTCCTTCCCACAGATACGCAGTATTTT	CASSVLPTDTQYF
TRBJ2-5	many	TRBV7-3	NA	TGTGCCAGCAGCTTATCGGACACACAAGAGACCCAGTACTTC	CASSLSDTQETQYF
TRBJ2-1	few	TRBV7-2	TRBD2	TGTGCCAGCAGCTTAGGAGGTAGCGGGAGGAATGAGCAGTTCTTC	CASSLGGSGRNEQFF
TRBJ1-2	few	TRBV15	NA	TGTGCCACCAGCAGTTCCGACAGACCGTCCTATGGCTACACCTTC	CATSSSDRPSYGYTF
TRBJ1-2	NA	TRBV28	NA	TGTGCCACCGGGAGCGATGAGGGGCCTGGGGGCTACACCTTC	CATGSDEGPGGYTF